One T cell receptor beta chain is described in this entry. The antigen is unknown. CDR1 is MDHEN and CDR2 is SYDVKM in the germline V gene. CDR3 length: 15 residues. V was clipped by 6 bases and J by 5 bases, with 19 bases between them. The data are from a study of OX40 agonist ivuxolimab in advanced cancers. Turning to the study itself: The study reported partial responses in three patients: one hepatocellular carcinoma, two cutaneous melanoma. Study observations and caveats: Compared with others, partial responders at 0.1-3.0 mg/kg displayed clonal expansion among the lowest. On average, CD8+ T cells showed a greater number of expanded clones than CD4+.

Measured with immunoSEQ multiplex PCR; TCRdb has only the in-frame clones, and not every one. The sample lists under 100,000 clones; 84% were seen once. This receptor was obtained from an adult with an advanced solid tumor such as melanoma, head and neck, liver or kidney cancer. Source: CD4+ or CD8+ T cells sorted from blood, taken in a trial of the OX40 agonist ivuxolimab. The chain has TRBV28 and TRBJ1-1; tentative D call: TRBD1 (6 bases). DNA of the CDR3: TGTGCCAGCAGGCGGACCGGGGGGCGGGAGACTGAAGCTTTCTTT. It encodes CASRRTGGRETEAFF.